Presented here are 25 T cell receptor beta chains from one specimen sequenced in a study of cytomegalovirus exposure and HLA in healthy donors. This PCR relied on a set of 60 Vbeta primers and 13 Jbeta primers. Generated by immunoSEQ multiplex PCR, the TCRdb table keeps only in-frame clones and is missing some. The repertoire holds some 150,000 clones, with roughly 80% as singletons. Sequenced: PBMCs. These receptors came from a woman aged 30 to 39 in good health and CMV-seropositive.

The chain uses TRBV7-2 and TRBJ1-5, with unresolved D. There are 14 residues in the CDR3. Germline V gene sequence: CDR1 SGHTA, CDR2 FQGNSA. Trimming took off 1 base at V and 4 bases at J, with 8 bases between the two ends. CDR3 residues: CASSLVRLNQPQHF. CDR3 nucleotide sequence: TGTGCCAGCAGCTTAGTACGGTTAAATCAGCCCCAGCATTTT.

This rearrangement joins TRBV4-3 to TRBJ1-6; tentatively, D is TRBD1 (5 bases). Trimming stripped 3 bases from V and 8 bases from J, with 14 bases between. From germline, CDR1 is LGHNA and CDR2 YSLEER. This CDR3 has 15 residues. The chain's CDR3 is CASSHQQDGDSPLHF. DNA for the CDR3: TGCGCCAGCAGCCATCAACAGGATGGGGATTCACCCCTCCACTTT.

The gene calls are TRBV28 and TRBJ2-5; TRBD1 aligns across 8 bases. With the DNA end fitting TRBJ2-7 better, the J assignment may be wrong. CDR1 is MDHEN, CDR2 SYDVKM, per germline. The CDR3 contains 14 residues. CDR3 region: CASSLGQASYEQYF. CDR3 bases: TGTGCCAGCAGTTTGGGACAGGCTTCCTACGAGCAGTACTTC.

This chain joins TRBV9 and TRBJ1-1, with 10 bases fitting TRBD1. V shed 3 bases and J 3 bases; nucleotides not matched to a gene: 8. CDR3 size: 16 residues. CDR1 and CDR2 (germline): SGDLS, YYNGEE. This chain's CDR3 is CASSAKFGQGDTEAFF. In nucleotides, the CDR3 is TGTGCCAGCAGCGCTAAGTTCGGACAGGGGGACACTGAAGCTTTCTTT.

J is TRBJ1-1 and V is TRBV12-5; maybe TRBD1 (5 bases). The CDR3 consists of 18 residues. From germline, CDR1 is LGHNT and CDR2 FRNRAP. The germline V and J ends were trimmed by 7 bases and 0 bases, with 24 bases remaining between them. CDR3 sequence (DNA): TGTGCTAGTGCTAATAAGGGACTCCTAGAGGGGATGAACACTGAAGCTTTCTTT. This gives the protein CASANKGLLEGMNTEAFF.

The chain links TRBV20-1 to TRBJ1-1; D is ambiguous. Germline V gene data show CDR1 as DFQATT and CDR2 as SNEGSKA (reference sequence). The CDR3 covers 11 residues. Trimming shortened V by 3 bases and J by 6 bases, and 8 bases separated the two germline ends. CDR3 amino acids: CSASDIPEAFF. The CDR3 DNA reads TGCAGTGCTAGTGACATCCCTGAAGCTTTCTTT.

The genes are TRBV5-1 and TRBJ2-3; TRBD1 matches at 12 bases. Germline-derived CDR1 and CDR2 are SGHRS and YFSETQ. The CDR3 covers 16 residues. The junction had 7 bases not matched to a gene; V was cut back by 4 bases and J by 4 bases. CDR3 sequence reads: CASSRRRDRGPDTQYF. The CDR3 bases are TGCGCCAGCAGCCGGCGCCGGGACAGGGGGCCAGATACGCAGTATTTT.

The rearrangement joins TRBV18 to TRBJ1-4, with D possibly matching TRBD1 (5 bases). Germline CDR1 is KGHSH and CDR2 is LQKENI. The CDR3 totals 13 residues. V was shortened by 2 bases and J by 8 bases, with 9 bases between the two germline ends. The CDR3 protein is CASSPGAQEKLFF. In DNA form, the CDR3 reads TGTGCCAGCTCACCAGGGGCGCAAGAAAAACTGTTTTTT. Supplemented by reference TRBV18 and TRBJ1-4, the full variable domain reads NAGVMQNPRHLVRRRGQEARLRCSPMKGHSHVYWYRQLPEEGLKFMVYLQKENIIDESGMPKERFSAEFPKEGPSILRIQQVVRGDSAAYFCASSPGAQEKLFFGSGTQLSVL.

The chain couples TRBV9 to TRBJ2-7, with D perhaps matching TRBD2 (7 bases). The CDR3 covers 15 residues. V was cut by 1 base and J by 2 bases, with 13 bases left in between. Germline lookup yields CDR1 SGDLS and CDR2 YYNGEE. The chain's CDR3 is CASSVNGGAAYEQYF. In DNA form, the CDR3 reads TGTGCCAGCAGCGTAAATGGGGGGGCTGCCTACGAGCAGTACTTC.

This clone was seen a handful of times. The rearrangement joins TRBV5-1 to TRBJ2-5; TRBD1 might be the D (5 bases). Trimming took 4 bases from V and 5 from J, leaving 18 bases between them. Germline lookup yields CDR1 SGHRS and CDR2 YFSETQ. CDR3 length: 15 residues. DNA for the CDR3: TGCGCCAGCAGCCCTATTGTGGGGCTGGGGGAGACCCAGTACTTC. It specifies CASSPIVGLGETQYF.

A word on this clone: Sequence at one end of the junction differs from germline and may be a read error. This chain connects TRBV2 to TRBJ2-5, with 14 bases fitting TRBD2. Germline loops: CDR1 SNHLY, CDR2 FYNNEI. The CDR3 sequence is 15 residues long. This chain's CDR3 is CASSEGTSGGGTQYF. Written as DNA, the CDR3 is TGTGCCAGCAGCGAAGGGACTAGCGGGGGAGGGACCCAGTACTTC.

This clone was seen only once. V usage is TRBV5-1 and J usage is TRBJ1-2, with 9 bases that match TRBD1. Germline lookup yields CDR1 SGHRS and CDR2 YFSETQ. The length of the CDR3 is 14 residues. V gave up 4 bases and J gave up 7 bases; unmatched junction bases: 8. The CDR3 protein is CASSQDRGWSGYTF. In DNA, the CDR3 is TGCGCCAGCAGCCAAGACAGGGGGTGGTCTGGCTACACCTTC.

The chain joins TRBV5-1 to TRBJ1-1; TRBD1 aligns across 7 bases. This CDR3 has 18 residues. After removal of 5 bases from V and 0 bases from J, the junction contained 16 bases not matched to a gene. From germline, CDR1 is SGHRS and CDR2 YFSETQ. DNA for the CDR3: TGCGCCAGCAGTCGAACGACAGGGATATCGGGAATGAACACTGAAGCTTTCTTT. This translates into CASSRTTGISGMNTEAFF.

The chain joins TRBV9 to TRBJ2-5; D might be TRBD2 (7 bases). Trimming removed 6 bases from V and 0 bases from J, with 12 bases in between. The CDR3 is 14 amino acids. Germline V gives CDR1 SGDLS, CDR2 YYNGEE. This CDR3 reads CASTRGGDQETQYF. CDR3 nucleotide sequence: TGTGCCAGCACACGAGGGGGGGACCAAGAGACCCAGTACTTC.

V gene TRBV7-2 combines with J gene TRBJ1-6; TRBD1 is a possible D gene (6 bases). This CDR3 has 17 residues. The V gene lost 5 bases and the J gene lost 2 bases, with 16 bases spanning the gap. Looked up from germline, CDR1 is SGHTA and CDR2 is FQGNSA. CDR3 region: CASSVPGQVTYNSPLHF. CDR3 sequence (DNA): TGTGCCAGCAGCGTCCCGGGACAAGTAACCTATAATTCACCCCTCCACTTT. Complete variable domain (other parts from reference TRBV7-2 and TRBJ1-6): GAGVSQSPSNKVTEKGKDVELRCDPISGHTALYWYRQSLGQGLEFLIYFQGNSAPDKSGLPSDRFSAERTGGSVSTLTIQRTQQEDSAVYLCASSVPGQVTYNSPLHFGNGTRLTVT.

This chain connects TRBV27 to TRBJ2-2; a weak D match, TRBD2 (7 bases). CDR3 length: 17 residues. V was shortened by 4 bases and J by 5 bases, with 20 bases between the two germline ends. The germline V gene has CDR1 MNHEY and CDR2 SMNVEV (reference sequence). The CDR3 DNA reads TGTGCCAGCAGTTCCCGAGGGGCGGGGGCCCCAACCGGGGAGCTGTTTTTT. It yields the protein CASSSRGAGAPTGELFF.

This chain connects TRBV9 to TRBJ2-5; perhaps TRBD1 as D (6 bases). The germline V and J ends were trimmed by 0 bases and 4 bases, with 13 bases remaining between them. Germline CDR1 reads SGDLS; CDR2 reads YYNGEE. CDR3 length equals 15 residues. The CDR3 DNA is TGTGCCAGCAGCGTAGGGGGGCGTGTAATAGAGACCCAGTACTTC. It encodes CASSVGGRVIETQYF.

CDR3 in amino acids: CSAVQGYNTGELFF. The CDR3 nucleotides are TGCAGCGCCGTACAGGGCTACAACACCGGGGAGCTGTTTTTT. The chain employs TRBV29-1 and TRBJ2-2, with D perhaps matching TRBD1 (6 bases). Germline CDR1 is SQVTM and CDR2 is ANQGSEA. Trimming took 7 bases from V and 2 from J, leaving 14 bases between them. This CDR3 spans 14 amino acids.

J is TRBJ2-1 and V is TRBV7-6; possible D gene TRBD2, 5 bases. V was cut by 1 base and J by 5 bases, with 9 bases left in between. The CDR3 is 14 residues long. Per the germline V gene, CDR1 is SGHVS and CDR2 is FNYEAQ. CDR3 coding DNA: TGTGCCAGCAGCTTAGATCCGGGAAACAATGAGCAGTTCTTC. Translation gives CASSLDPGNNEQFF.

The gene calls are TRBV7-2 and TRBJ2-3, with D unclear. The CDR3 totals 12 residues. Germline-derived CDR1 and CDR2 are SGHTA and FQGNSA. V was clipped by 3 bases and J by 5 bases, with 6 bases between them. CDR3 nucleotides: TGTGCCAGCAGCTTTGCCGGAGATACGCAGTATTTT. Amino acids: CASSFAGDTQYF.

The gene calls are TRBV7-2 and TRBJ1-1; 7 nucleotides match TRBD1. V lost 4 bases and J lost 0; bases outside the gene matches: 8. CDR3 length: 16 amino acids. CDR1 and CDR2 (germline): SGHTA, FQGNSA. The CDR3 DNA reads as TGTGCCAGCAGCTCTCTGACAGGGATCATGAACACTGAAGCTTTCTTT. Protein sequence: CASSSLTGIMNTEAFF.

CDR3 loop: CASSMGLGNQPQHF. Written as DNA, the CDR3 is TGTGCCAGTAGTATGGGCTTAGGCAATCAGCCCCAGCATTTT. V usage is TRBV19 and J usage is TRBJ1-5; D not resolved. Trimming removed 3 bases at V and 2 bases at J, with 8 bases between. The germline gives CDR1 LNHDA, CDR2 SQIVND (reference sequence). The CDR3 covers 14 residues.

The CDR3 is CASSPIDRQYNQPQHF. CDR3 coding DNA: TGTGCCAGCAGTCCCATCGACAGGCAATACAATCAGCCCCAGCATTTT. V usage is TRBV28 and J usage is TRBJ1-5; weak D call: TRBD1 (6 bases). The V gene's germline CDR1 is MDHEN and CDR2 SYDVKM. The V end lost 5 bases, the J end lost 3 bases, and 17 bases lay between the germline ends. CDR3 length equals 16 residues.

This sequence joins TRBV5-1 and TRBJ2-5; 11 positions match TRBD1. The DNA matches TRBJ2-7 better at its end, which makes the J call doubtful. The CDR3 has 14 residues. Germline-derived CDR1 and CDR2 are SGHRS and YFSETQ. Here the CDR3 DNA reads TGCGCCAGCAGCCGCGGGACAGGGGGCTACGAGCAGTACTTC. Its protein is CASSRGTGGYEQYF.

This clone was recorded a few times. Here the CDR3 reads CASSGGTSGETQYF. The CDR3 coding sequence is TGTGCCAGCTCAGGCGGGACTAGCGGAGAGACCCAGTACTTC. This chain connects TRBV18 to TRBJ2-5; 11 nucleotides agree with TRBD2. CDR3 length equals 14 residues. V was clipped by 5 bases and J by 4 bases; unmatched bases: 3. The V gene's germline CDR1 is KGHSH and CDR2 LQKENI.